The clone carrying this T cell receptor beta chain has only a few counts. Its matching antigen is unknown. The sample is drawn from a study of blood T cells in healthy people across ages. Combining a sample-barcoded 5' primer with a J-beta primer mix, a second PCR ran for about 7 to 11 cycles. TCRdb recomputed calls from the 5' RACE reads with MiXCR, one row per CDR3 protein. The data hold 800,000 to 950,000 distinct CDR3 sequences, with almost 30% observed a single time. Findings of the study overall: Not knowing donor CMV status may have confounded expanded clonotype changes. Donors of long life had a larger count of naive CD4+ cells and greater diversity than aged donors.

Looked up from germline, CDR1 is SEHNR and CDR2 is FQNEAQ (reference sequence). V lost 4 bases, J lost 3 bases, and 8 bases stayed unmatched. The CDR3 spans 16 residues. This same sample was also part of a study on T cells of mothers and their children.

Specimen: blood. The sequence was collected from a woman between 40 and 55 years old in good health. The chain couples TRBV7-9 to TRBJ1-2, with TRBD1 matching 10 bases. The DNA of the CDR3 is TGTGCCAGCAGCTCGGCCGGGACAGGGGTAGACTATGGCTACACCTTC. Protein sequence: CASSSAGTGVDYGYTF. Variable domain in full (rest from reference TRBV7-9 and TRBJ1-2): DTGVSQNPRHKITKRGQNVTFRCDPISEHNRLYWYRQTLGQGPEFLTYFQNEAQLEKSRLLSDRFSAERPKGSFSTLEIQRTEQGDSAMYLCASSSAGTGVDYGYTFGSGTRLTVV.